This T cell receptor beta chain is drawn from a study of T cell responses to AZD1222 COVID-19 vaccine. TCRdb keeps only in-frame clones here, not all; method: immunoSEQ multiplex PCR. The table lists 140,000 to 150,000 clones, 75% to 90% of them singletons. On this clone itself: Its antigen remains unknown.

Study results and limitations: Sampled repertoires all dated from after the peak T cell response. White British donors predominated, females outnumbered males, and clonal diversity was possibly underestimated. Seropositivity was recorded at baseline in only 5 or 6 AZD1222 recipients. Following two doses of AZD1222, Spike-specific TCR breadth and depth rose.

The CDR3 is 14 residues long. V shed 0 bases and J shed 0 bases, with 6 bases lying between them. Germline-derived CDR1 and CDR2 are GTSNPN and SVGIG (reference sequence). This TCR was recovered from an adult in good health. The chain links TRBV30 to TRBJ1-3, with D uncertain. Sequenced here: peripheral blood, sampled on day 0 of MenACWY control vaccination. The CDR3 DNA reads as TGTGCCTGGAGTGTACTGATCTCTGGAAACACCATATATTTT. Its translation is CAWSVLISGNTIYF.